The clone carrying this T cell receptor beta chain was recorded at least ten times. These data come from a study of HIV-infected patients and healthy controls. Alpha and beta constant-region primers primed reverse transcription of around 500 ng RNA. Each of the alpha and beta chains got its own library through chain-specific third strand synthesis with indices. TCRdb recomputed calls from the 5' RACE reads with MiXCR, one row per CDR3 protein. This table holds roughly 18,000 distinct CDR3 sequences, 12% found once. No cell fractionation was done, so the repertoire covers all unsorted peripheral blood T cells. The CDR3 has 17 amino acids. The V gene's germline CDR1 is SGHDT and CDR2 YYEEEE. The V end was cut by 1 base, the J end by 0 bases, with 14 bases between.

The chain employs TRBV5-6 and TRBJ1-5, with D possibly matching TRBD1 (5 bases). This sequence was found in an adult in good health. Material for sequencing was blood. The CDR3 loop reads CASSLTRQSYSNQPQHF. CDR3 DNA: TGTGCCAGCAGCTTGACTCGACAGAGCTATAGCAATCAGCCCCAGCATTTT.